The T cell receptor (beta chain) described here comes from a study of control samples from healthy donors and cancer patients. Clones were sequenced by immunoSEQ multiplex PCR, and TCRdb holds only the in-frame ones, with some missing. The table lists 150,000 to 200,000 clones, approximately 94% of them singletons, with more than 1.1% in the top ten. This TCR derives from a woman under 30 in good health. The sample comprised blood.

The CDR3 DNA follows: TGTGCCAGCAGCCACCGTCAGGGGGGCAATCAGCCCCAGCATTTT. The encoded protein is CASSHRQGGNQPQHF. This chain uses TRBV7-2 with TRBJ1-5, with 7 bases lining up with TRBD1. CDR1 is SGHTA and CDR2 is FQGNSA in the germline V gene. The junction had 6 bases not matched to a gene; V was cut back by 5 bases and J by 2 bases. The CDR3 spans 15 residues.